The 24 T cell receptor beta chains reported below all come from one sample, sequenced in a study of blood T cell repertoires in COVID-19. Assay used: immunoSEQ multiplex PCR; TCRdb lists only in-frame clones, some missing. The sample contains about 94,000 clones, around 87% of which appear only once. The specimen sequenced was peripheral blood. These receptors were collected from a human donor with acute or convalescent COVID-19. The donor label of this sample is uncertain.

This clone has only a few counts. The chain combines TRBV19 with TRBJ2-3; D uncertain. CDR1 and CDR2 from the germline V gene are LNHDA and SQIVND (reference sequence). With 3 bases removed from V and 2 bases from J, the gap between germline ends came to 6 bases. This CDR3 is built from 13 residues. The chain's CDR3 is CASSIEITDTQYF. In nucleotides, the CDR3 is TGTGCCAGTAGTATCGAGATCACAGATACGCAGTATTTT.

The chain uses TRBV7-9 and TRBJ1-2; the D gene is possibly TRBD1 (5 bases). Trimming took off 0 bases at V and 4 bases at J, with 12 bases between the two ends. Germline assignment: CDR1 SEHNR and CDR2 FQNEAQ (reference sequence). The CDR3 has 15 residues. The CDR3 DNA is TGTGCCAGCAGCTTAGCGAGGGGACTCCCCTATGGCTACACCTTC. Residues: CASSLARGLPYGYTF.

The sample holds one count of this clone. The CDR3 DNA reads as TGTGCCGGCTCCGCCGACAGGGACTCCAAAAACATTCAGTACTTC. It yields the protein CAGSADRDSKNIQYF. J is TRBJ2-4 and V is TRBV6-5; possibly TRBD1 for D (7 bases). The germline V and J ends were trimmed by 11 bases and 2 bases, with 19 bases remaining between them. This CDR3 is built from 15 residues. Germline V gene sequence: CDR1 MNHEY, CDR2 SVGAGI.

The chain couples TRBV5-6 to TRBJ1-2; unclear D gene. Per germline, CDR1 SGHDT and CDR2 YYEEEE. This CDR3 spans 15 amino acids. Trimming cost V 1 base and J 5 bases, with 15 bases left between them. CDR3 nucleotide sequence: TGTGCCAGCAGCTTGTCTCTTCAGGATAGATATGGCTACACCTTC. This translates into CASSLSLQDRYGYTF.

The CDR3 DNA reads as TGTGCCAGCAGCCAACTTAGCGGTAGCTACACAGATACGCAGTATTTT. Translated: CASSQLSGSYTDTQYF. The V and J genes are TRBV3-1 (or the pseudogene TRBV3-2) and TRBJ2-3, with D possibly being TRBD2 (6 bases). V shed 2 bases and J shed 2 bases, with 14 bases lying between them. The CDR3 spans 16 residues. The V gene's germline CDR1 is LGHDT and CDR2 YNNKEL (reference sequence).

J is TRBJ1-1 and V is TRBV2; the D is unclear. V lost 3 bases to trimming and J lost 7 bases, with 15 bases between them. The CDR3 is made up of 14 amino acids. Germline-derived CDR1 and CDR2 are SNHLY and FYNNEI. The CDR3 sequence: CASSEVTTLFEAFF. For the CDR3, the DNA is TGTGCCAGCAGTGAGGTAACAACCCTCTTTGAAGCTTTCTTT.

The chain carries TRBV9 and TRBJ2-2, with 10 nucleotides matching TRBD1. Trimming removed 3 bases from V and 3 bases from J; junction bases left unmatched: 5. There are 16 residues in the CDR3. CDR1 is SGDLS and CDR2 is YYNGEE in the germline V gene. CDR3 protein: CASSARGTGDTGELFF. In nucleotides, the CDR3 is TGTGCCAGCAGCGCACGCGGGACAGGGGACACCGGGGAGCTGTTTTTT.

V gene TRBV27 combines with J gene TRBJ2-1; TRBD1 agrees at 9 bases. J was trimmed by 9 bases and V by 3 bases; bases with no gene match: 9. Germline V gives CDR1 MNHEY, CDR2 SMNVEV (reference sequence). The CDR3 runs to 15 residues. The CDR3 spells CASSFGGQGFTEQFF. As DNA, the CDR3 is TGTGCCAGCAGTTTTGGGGGACAGGGCTTCACTGAGCAGTTCTTC.

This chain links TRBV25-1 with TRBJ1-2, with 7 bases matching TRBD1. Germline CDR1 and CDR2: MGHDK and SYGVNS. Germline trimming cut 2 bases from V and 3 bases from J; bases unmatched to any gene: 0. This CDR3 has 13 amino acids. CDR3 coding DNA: TGTGCCAGCAGTGAAACAGGGGACTATGGCTACACCTTC. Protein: CASSETGDYGYTF.

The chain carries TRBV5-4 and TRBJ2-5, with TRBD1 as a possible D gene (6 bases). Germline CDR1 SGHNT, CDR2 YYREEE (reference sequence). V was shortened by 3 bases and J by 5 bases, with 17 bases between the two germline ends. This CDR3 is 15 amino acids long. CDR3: CASSSRGLLAETQYF. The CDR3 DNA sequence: TGTGCCAGCAGCTCAAGGGGGTTGTTGGCGGAGACCCAGTACTTC.

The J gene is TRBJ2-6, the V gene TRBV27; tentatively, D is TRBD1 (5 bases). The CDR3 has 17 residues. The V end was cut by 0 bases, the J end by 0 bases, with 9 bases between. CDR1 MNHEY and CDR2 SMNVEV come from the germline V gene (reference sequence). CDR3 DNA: TGTGCCAGCAGTTTATCGGGCGGACACTCTGGGGCCAACGTCCTGACTTTC. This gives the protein CASSLSGGHSGANVLTF. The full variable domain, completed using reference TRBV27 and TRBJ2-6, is EAQVTQNPRYLITVTGKKLTVTCSQNMNHEYMSWYRQDPGLGLRQIYYSMNVEVTDKGDVPEGYKVSRKEKRNFPLILESPSPNQTSLYFCASSLSGGHSGANVLTFGAGSRLTVL.

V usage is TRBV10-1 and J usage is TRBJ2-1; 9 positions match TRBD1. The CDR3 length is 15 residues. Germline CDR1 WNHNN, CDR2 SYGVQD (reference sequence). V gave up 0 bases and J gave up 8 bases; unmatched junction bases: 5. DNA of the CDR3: TGCGCCAGCAGTGAGTCTCAGGACAGGGGTGATGAGCAGTTCTTC. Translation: CASSESQDRGDEQFF.

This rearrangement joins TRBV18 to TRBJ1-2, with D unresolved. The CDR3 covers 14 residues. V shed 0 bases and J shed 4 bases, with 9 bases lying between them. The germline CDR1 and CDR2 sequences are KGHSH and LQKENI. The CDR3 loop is CASSPPLRGYGYTF. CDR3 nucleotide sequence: TGTGCCAGCTCACCACCGCTCAGAGGCTATGGCTACACCTTC.

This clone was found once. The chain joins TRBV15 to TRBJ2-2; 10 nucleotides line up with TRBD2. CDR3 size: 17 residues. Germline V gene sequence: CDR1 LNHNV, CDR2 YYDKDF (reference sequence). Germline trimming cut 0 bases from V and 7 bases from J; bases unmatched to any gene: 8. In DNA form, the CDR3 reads TGTGCCACCAGCAGAGATTCCGGGACTAGCGCTGGCGGGGAGCTGTTTTTT. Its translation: CATSRDSGTSAGGELFF.

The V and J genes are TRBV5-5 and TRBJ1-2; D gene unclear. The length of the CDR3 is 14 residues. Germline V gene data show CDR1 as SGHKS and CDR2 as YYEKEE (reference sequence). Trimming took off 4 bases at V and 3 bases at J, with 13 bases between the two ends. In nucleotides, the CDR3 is TGTGCCAGCAGCCCGGTTTCGGCGGACTATGGCTACACCTTC. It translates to CASSPVSADYGYTF. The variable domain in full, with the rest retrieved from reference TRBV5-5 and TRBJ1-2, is DAGVTQSPTHLIKTRGQQVTLRCSPISGHKSVSWYQQVLGQGPQFIFQYYEKEERGRGNFPDRFSARQFPNYSSELNVNALLLGDSALYLCASSPVSADYGYTFGSGTRLTVV.

The CDR3 spells CAWSRDRAVYGYTF. DNA for the CDR3: TGTGCCTGGAGTAGGGACAGGGCAGTCTATGGCTACACCTTC. The chain uses TRBV30 and TRBJ1-2; 9 bases agree with TRBD1. The CDR3 is 14 amino acids. Germline V CDR1 and CDR2: GTSNPN, SVGIG (reference sequence). The J segment lost 4 bases and the V segment lost 2 bases, leaving 5 bases of the junction unmatched.

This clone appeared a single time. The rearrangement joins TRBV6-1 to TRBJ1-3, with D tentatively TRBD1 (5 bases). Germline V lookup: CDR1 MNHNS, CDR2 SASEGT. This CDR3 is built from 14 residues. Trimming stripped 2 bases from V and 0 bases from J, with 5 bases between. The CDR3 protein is CASSETGSGNTIYF. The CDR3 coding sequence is TGTGCCAGCAGTGAAACAGGCTCTGGAAACACCATATATTTT.

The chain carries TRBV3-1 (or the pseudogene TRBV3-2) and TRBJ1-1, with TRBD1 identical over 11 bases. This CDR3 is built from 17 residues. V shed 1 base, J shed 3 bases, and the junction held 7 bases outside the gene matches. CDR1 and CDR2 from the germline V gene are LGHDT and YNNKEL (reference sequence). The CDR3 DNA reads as TGTGCCAGCAGCCAAGCTGGACAGGGGGCGCCGGACACTGAAGCTTTCTTT. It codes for CASSQAGQGAPDTEAFF.

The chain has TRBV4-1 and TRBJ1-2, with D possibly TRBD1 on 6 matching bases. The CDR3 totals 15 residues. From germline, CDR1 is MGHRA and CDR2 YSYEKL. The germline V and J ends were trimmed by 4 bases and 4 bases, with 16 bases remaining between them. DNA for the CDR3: TGCGCCAGCAGCCCTGGGAGGGGGGAACCCTATGGCTACACCTTC. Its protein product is CASSPGRGEPYGYTF.

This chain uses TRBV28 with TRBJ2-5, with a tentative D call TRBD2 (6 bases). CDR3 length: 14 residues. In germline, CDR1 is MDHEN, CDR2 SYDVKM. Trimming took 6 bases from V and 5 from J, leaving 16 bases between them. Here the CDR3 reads CASSLGGREETQYF. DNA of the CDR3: TGTGCCAGCAGCCTCGGGGGACGGGAGGAGACCCAGTACTTC.

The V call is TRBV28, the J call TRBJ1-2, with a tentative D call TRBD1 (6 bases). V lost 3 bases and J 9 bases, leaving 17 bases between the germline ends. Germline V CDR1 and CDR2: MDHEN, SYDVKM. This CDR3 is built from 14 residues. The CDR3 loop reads CASSFPQGTMSYTF. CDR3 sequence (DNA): TGTGCCAGCAGTTTCCCCCAGGGGACTATGAGCTACACCTTC.

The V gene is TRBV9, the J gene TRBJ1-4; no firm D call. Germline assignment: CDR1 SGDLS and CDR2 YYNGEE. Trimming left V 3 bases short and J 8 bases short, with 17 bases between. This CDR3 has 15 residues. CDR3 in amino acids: CASSASGSTTEKLFF. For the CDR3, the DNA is TGTGCCAGCAGCGCCTCGGGGTCTACCACGGAAAAACTGTTTTTT. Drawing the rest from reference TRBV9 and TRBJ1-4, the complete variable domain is DSGVTQTPKHLITATGQRVTLRCSPRSGDLSVYWYQQSLDQGLQFLIQYYNGEERAKGNILERFSAQQFPDLHSELNLSSLELGDSALYFCASSASGSTTEKLFFGSGTQLSVL.

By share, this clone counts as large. The CDR3 protein is CASSLTPAAPEAFF. The CDR3 DNA reads as TGTGCCAGCAGCTTGACCCCTGCGGCGCCTGAAGCTTTCTTT. This chain joins TRBV11-3 and TRBJ1-1; D unresolved. The CDR3 contains 14 residues. The germline gives CDR1 SGHNT, CDR2 YENEEA. The V end lost 3 bases, the J end lost 6 bases, and 14 bases lay between the germline ends.

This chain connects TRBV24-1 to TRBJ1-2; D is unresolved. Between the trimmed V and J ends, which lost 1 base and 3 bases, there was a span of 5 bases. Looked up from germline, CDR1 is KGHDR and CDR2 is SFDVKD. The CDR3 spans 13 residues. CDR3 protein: CATSDFTDYGYTF. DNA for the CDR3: TGTGCCACCAGTGATTTTACAGACTATGGCTACACCTTC.